These 23 T cell receptor beta chains came from one sample sequenced in a study of blood T cells in healthy people across ages. The second PCR ran about 6 to 12 cycles with a sample-barcoded 5' primer and J-beta primers. One entry per CDR3 protein results from TCRdb running MiXCR on the 5' RACE reads. Found here are about 940,000 distinct CDR3 sequences, roughly 52% of them singletons; the top ten hold 13%. Sequenced input: blood. Receptors were obtained from a man aged 30 to 39 in good health.

This clonotype has just a few counts. The rearrangement joins TRBV4-1 to TRBJ2-5; 8 bases line up with TRBD1. V was clipped by 0 bases and J by 2 bases; unmatched bases: 5. CDR1 is MGHRA and CDR2 is YSYEKL in the germline V gene. The CDR3 runs 16 residues. The CDR3 loop is CASSQDSGTGQETQYF. The CDR3 coding sequence is TGCGCCAGCAGCCAAGATTCCGGGACAGGACAAGAGACCCAGTACTTC.

This sequence joins TRBV20-1 and TRBJ2-3; 8 nucleotides align to TRBD2. The length of the CDR3 is 16 residues. The V and J ends lost 3 bases and 3 bases, in that order; junction bases with no gene match: 11. Germline V gives CDR1 DFQATT, CDR2 SNEGSKA (reference sequence). The CDR3 sequence: CSARSGGALWTDTQYF. The CDR3 coding sequence is TGCAGTGCTAGGTCGGGGGGGGCCTTATGGACAGATACGCAGTATTTT.

This chain joins TRBV24-1 and TRBJ1-5, with D possibly being TRBD1 (6 bases). The V and J ends lost 3 bases and 2 bases respectively, with 13 bases between them. The CDR3 is 16 amino acids. CDR1 and CDR2 (germline): KGHDR, SFDVKD. CDR3 region: CATSDEAGVGNQPQHF. CDR3 nucleotides: TGTGCCACCAGTGATGAGGCAGGGGTAGGCAATCAGCCCCAGCATTTT.

V and J are TRBV4-2 and TRBJ2-7; D not resolved. The CDR3 covers 16 residues. V was pared by 0 bases and J by 0 bases, with 12 bases between. The germline V gene has CDR1 LGHNA and CDR2 YNFKEQ. The CDR3 loop is CASSQEAMGISYEQYF. CDR3 DNA sequence: TGTGCCAGCAGCCAAGAAGCAATGGGGATCTCCTACGAGCAGTACTTC.

The gene calls are TRBV4-2 and TRBJ2-2; D not certain. Germline CDR1 is LGHNA and CDR2 is YNFKEQ. The V and J ends lost 0 bases and 7 bases respectively, with 6 bases between them. The CDR3 length is 13 residues. CDR3 nucleotides: TGTGCCAGCAGCCAAGAAGCAGGCGGGGAGCTGTTTTTT. Protein: CASSQEAGGELFF.

This clonotype was seen a few times. The chain combines TRBV2 with TRBJ2-5; TRBD2 matches 10 bases. CDR1 SNHLY and CDR2 FYNNEI come from the germline V gene. V lost 3 bases, J lost 11 bases, and 12 bases stayed unmatched. The CDR3 totals 15 residues. CDR3: CASSDLVAGGGEQYF. The CDR3 DNA is TGTGCCAGCAGTGACCTGGTAGCGGGGGGTGGAGAGCAGTACTTC.

The V gene is TRBV25-1, the J gene TRBJ1-2; 7 positions match TRBD1. Trimming cost V 4 bases and J 4 bases; bases outside gene matches: 6. Germline assignment: CDR1 MGHDK and CDR2 SYGVNS. CDR3 length: 14 residues. The CDR3 bases are TGTGCCAGCAGTGGTTCCGGGACAGCCTATGGCTACACCTTC. Protein sequence: CASSGSGTAYGYTF.

The V call is TRBV20-1, the J call TRBJ2-7, with D tentatively TRBD1 (6 bases). Trimming shortened V by 8 bases and J by 0 bases, and 17 bases separated the two germline ends. Germline CDR1 reads DFQATT; CDR2 reads SNEGSKA (reference sequence). This CDR3 region has 14 residues. CDR3 protein: CSTLTGLSSYEQYF. The CDR3 nucleotides read TGCAGTACCTTGACAGGCCTAAGCTCCTACGAGCAGTACTTC.

For the CDR3, the DNA is TGTGCCAGCAGCGTAGTGAGTAGCGGGGGAAAAAATGAGCAGTTCTTC. Protein: CASSVVSSGGKNEQFF. The rearrangement links TRBV9 to TRBJ2-1, with 9 nucleotides matching TRBD2. The CDR3 consists of 16 residues. Germline values: CDR1 SGDLS, CDR2 YYNGEE. Losses at the gene ends were 0 bases for V and 7 bases for J; bases not matched to a gene: 8.

Many counts were recorded for this clonotype. The chain couples TRBV29-1 to TRBJ2-1, with no clear D. V gave up 7 bases and J gave up 8 bases, with 12 bases separating them. Per the germline V gene, CDR1 is SQVTM and CDR2 is ANQGSEA. The CDR3 runs to 11 residues. The CDR3 nucleotides read TGCAGCGGCGAGAGAGGCTATGAGCAGTTCTTC. Its protein product is CSGERGYEQFF.

The V gene is TRBV7-2, the J gene TRBJ2-3; no definite D call. This CDR3 spans 15 amino acids. From germline, CDR1 is SGHTA and CDR2 FQGNSA. V gave up 4 bases and J gave up 0 bases, with 11 bases separating them. The CDR3 loop is CASSYRPVSTDTQYF. DNA for the CDR3: TGTGCCAGCAGCTATCGGCCAGTAAGCACAGATACGCAGTATTTT.

This rearrangement joins TRBV29-1 to TRBJ2-2; D may be TRBD1 (6 bases). The CDR3 has 13 amino acids. Trimming removed 7 bases from V and 0 bases from J, with 9 bases in between. CDR1 and CDR2 from the germline V gene are SQVTM and ANQGSEA. DNA of the CDR3: TGCAGCGCAGGACAGCCGAACACCGGGGAGCTGTTTTTT. This encodes CSAGQPNTGELFF.

This clonotype came up many times. The chain has TRBV27 and TRBJ1-2; 7 bases map to TRBD1. The V segment lost 5 bases and the J segment 3 bases; nucleotides outside the gene matches: 3. Per germline, CDR1 MNHEY and CDR2 SMNVEV (reference sequence). CDR3 size: 13 residues. This CDR3 is CASSGDRDYGYTF. The CDR3, as DNA: TGTGCCAGCAGTGGCGACAGGGACTATGGCTACACCTTC.

This clonotype appeared a few times. The CDR3 region has the DNA TGTGCCAGCAGTCCCACGGACAGGGACTCCTACGAGCAGTACTTC. Translated, it gives CASSPTDRDSYEQYF. The rearrangement joins TRBV28 to TRBJ2-7; 8 bases are a match to TRBD1. Germline V gene sequence: CDR1 MDHEN, CDR2 SYDVKM. The V segment lost 5 bases and the J segment 0 bases; nucleotides outside the gene matches: 6. The CDR3 covers 15 residues.

The chain combines TRBV28 with TRBJ2-3; D might be TRBD1 (6 bases). Germline V gives CDR1 MDHEN, CDR2 SYDVKM. Trimming removed 7 bases from V and 3 bases from J, with 14 bases in between. CDR3 size: 14 residues. The CDR3 reads CASTLGGITDTQYF. CDR3 bases: TGTGCCAGCACCCTAGGGGGAATTACAGATACGCAGTATTTT.

This chain joins TRBV19 and TRBJ1-2, with a weak D call TRBD1 (6 bases). Trimming cost V 6 bases and J 2 bases, with 13 bases left between them. The CDR3 is 14 amino acids. Germline V CDR1 and CDR2: LNHDA, SQIVND (reference sequence). The DNA of the CDR3 is TGTGCCAGTAGGGTGGGACACCCCAACTATGGCTACACCTTC. Amino acids: CASRVGHPNYGYTF.

This clonotype has only a few counts. The chain carries TRBV25-1 and TRBJ1-6, with 9 positions matching TRBD1. V shed 6 bases, J shed 7 bases, and the junction held 10 bases outside the gene matches. From germline, CDR1 is MGHDK and CDR2 SYGVNS. CDR3 length: 16 residues. DNA for the CDR3: TGTGCCAGCAGGGGATTTGGGGACAGGGCGAATTCACCCCTCCACTTT. This encodes CASRGFGDRANSPLHF.

This chain joins TRBV24-1 and TRBJ2-5; D is uncertain. Germline V CDR1 and CDR2: KGHDR, SFDVKD. The CDR3 extends over 13 amino acids. V lost 6 bases to trimming and J lost 5 bases, with 12 bases between them. This CDR3 is CATSTGLGETQYF. The CDR3 nucleotides read TGTGCCACCAGTACCGGATTGGGGGAGACCCAGTACTTC.

This clonotype has just a few counts. The chain is built from TRBV3-1 and TRBJ1-2, with 8 bases aligning to TRBD1. Germline V lookup: CDR1 LGHDT, CDR2 YNNKEL (reference sequence). The CDR3 has 16 residues. Trimming cost V 2 bases and J 5 bases; bases outside gene matches: 10. In DNA form, the CDR3 reads TGTGCCAGCAGCCAATCCTCTACAGGGGGAAGGTATGGCTACACCTTC. Translating gives CASSQSSTGGRYGYTF. Using reference TRBV3-1 and TRBJ1-2 for the parts outside the CDR3, the full variable domain is DTAVSQTPKYLVTQMGNDKSIKCEQNLGHDTMYWYKQDSKKFLKIMFSYNNKELIINETVPNRFSPKSPDKAHLNLHINSLELGDSAVYFCASSQSSTGGRYGYTFGSGTRLTVV.

Note on this clonotype: Mismatch with germline at one junction end may stem from a read error. The chain recombines TRBV5-1 with TRBJ2-3; weak D call: TRBD2 (6 bases). Germline-derived CDR1 and CDR2 are SGHRS and YFSETQ. This CDR3 comprises 12 residues. Here the CDR3 reads CAGSLEGDTQYF. In DNA, the CDR3 is TGCGCCGGCAGCTTGGAGGGAGATACGCAGTATTTT.

This clonotype has just a few counts. The rearrangement links TRBV6-2 or TRBV6-3 to TRBJ2-1; D is uncertain. Per the germline V gene, CDR1 is MNHEY and CDR2 is SVGEGT. The V end was cut by 6 bases, the J end by 0 bases, with 12 bases between. This CDR3 spans 15 amino acids. The CDR3 region is CASRKDGDSYNEQFF. CDR3 DNA sequence: TGTGCCAGCAGGAAAGACGGAGACTCCTACAATGAGCAGTTCTTC.

V and J are TRBV6-1 and TRBJ2-1; D is uncertain. The CDR3 runs to 15 residues. Germline V gene lookup returns CDR1 MNHNS and CDR2 SASEGT. Deletions cut 2 bases from V and 6 bases from J, with 14 bases between. Here the CDR3 reads CASSESTASPNEQFF. CDR3 bases: TGTGCCAGCAGTGAAAGTACAGCCTCTCCCAATGAGCAGTTCTTC.

V and J are TRBV3-1 and TRBJ1-1; no definite D call. CDR1 and CDR2 (germline): LGHDT, YNNKEL (reference sequence). The germline V and J ends were trimmed by 4 bases and 11 bases, with 14 bases remaining between them. This CDR3 comprises 12 residues. In nucleotides, the CDR3 is TGTGCCAGCAGCCTCCCTCAGGCGGGCGCTTTCTTT. Its translation is CASSLPQAGAFF.